One and the same sample provided the 19 T cell receptor beta chains below, sequenced in a study of blood T cell repertoires in COVID-19. TCRdb's table, derived via immunoSEQ multiplex PCR, lists solely in-frame clones and lacks some. The table includes about 110,000 clones, about 84% detected once. Sequenced: peripheral blood. These receptors came from a woman aged 60-70 years with acute or convalescent COVID-19.

This clone was seen just once. The CDR3 is CASSSKGQGNQPQHF. The CDR3 coding sequence is TGTGCCAGCAGCTCGAAGGGACAGGGCAATCAGCCCCAGCATTTT. The rearrangement uses TRBV5-6 and TRBJ1-5; 8 bases are a match to TRBD1. CDR1 and CDR2 from the germline V gene are SGHDT and YYEEEE. V shed 3 bases and J 2 bases; nucleotides not matched to a gene: 4. The CDR3 loop spans 15 amino acids.

This clone was counted only a few times. J is TRBJ1-2 and V is TRBV29-1; 8 nucleotides match TRBD1. The CDR3 has 13 residues. Trimming took 2 bases from V and 8 from J; bases not matched to a gene: 7. Germline lookup yields CDR1 SQVTM and CDR2 ANQGSEA. The DNA of the CDR3 is TGCAGCGTTGAACTAGGGACAGGCTACGGCTACACCTTC. Protein sequence: CSVELGTGYGYTF.

The chain is built from TRBV19 and TRBJ2-7; 11 bases line up with TRBD1. CDR3 length: 15 residues. The germline V gene encodes CDR1 LNHDA and CDR2 SQIVND (reference sequence). V dropped 0 bases and J dropped 5; count of bases not matched to a gene: 3. The CDR3 DNA reads TGTGCCAGTAGTATAGATCGGACAGGGGGCGACGAGCAGTACTTC. This codes for CASSIDRTGGDEQYF.

V gene TRBV6-1 combines with J gene TRBJ2-1, with 11 positions matching TRBD2. This CDR3 is 19 amino acids long. CDR1 is MNHNS, CDR2 SASEGT, per germline. J lost 2 bases, V lost 2 bases, and 11 bases had no gene match. Written as DNA, the CDR3 is TGTGCCAGCAGTGAAAGGGCGTTAGCGGGGGGGCCGCCCTACAATGAGCAGTTCTTC. Amino acid sequence: CASSERALAGGPPYNEQFF.

The chain couples TRBV6-5 to TRBJ2-1; 8 nucleotides line up with TRBD2. The CDR3 runs to 15 residues. The germline V gene has CDR1 MNHEY and CDR2 SVGAGI. V trimming: 0 bases; J trimming: 4 bases; junction bases outside the gene matches: 2. DNA for the CDR3: TGTGCCAGCAGTTACTCAGCGGGAGAATACAATGAGCAGTTCTTC. Protein sequence: CASSYSAGEYNEQFF.

The chain links TRBV6-5 to TRBJ2-3, with 9 positions matching TRBD2. The V and J ends lost 6 bases and 2 bases, in that order; junction bases with no gene match: 3. Germline assignment: CDR1 MNHEY and CDR2 SVGAGI. The length of the CDR3 is 14 residues. The CDR3 sequence: CASSLAGSTDTQYF. CDR3 bases: TGTGCCAGCAGCCTAGCGGGGTCCACAGATACGCAGTATTTT.

Concerning this clone: The junction departs from the called germline gene at one end, perhaps through a read error. The chain has TRBV19 and TRBJ1-1; a weak D match, TRBD1 (5 bases). Germline V gene data show CDR1 as LNHDA and CDR2 as SQIVND (reference sequence). The CDR3 spans 14 residues. The chain's CDR3 is CASSTGEGNAEAFF. The CDR3 nucleotides read TGTGCCAGTAGTACGGGGGAGGGGAACGCTGAAGCTTTCTTT.

The chain recombines TRBV11-3 with TRBJ1-1; D not certain. With 1 base removed from V and 5 bases from J, the gap between germline ends came to 8 bases. There are 13 residues in the CDR3. The germline CDR1 and CDR2 sequences are SGHNT and YENEEA. The CDR3 reads CASSLGRGTEAFF. The CDR3 DNA reads as TGTGCCAGCAGCTTAGGACGAGGTACTGAAGCTTTCTTT.

This chain uses TRBV2 with TRBJ1-3; perhaps TRBD1 as D (6 bases). Germline V gives CDR1 SNHLY, CDR2 FYNNEI. Deletions cut 5 bases from V and 4 bases from J, with 9 bases between. This CDR3 has 13 amino acids. The CDR3 region has the DNA TGTGCCAGCAGTCAAGGACAGGGAAACACCATATATTTT. The encoded protein is CASSQGQGNTIYF.

This chain joins TRBV28 and TRBJ1-2; D is possibly TRBD1 (5 bases). Trimming removed 7 bases at V and 8 bases at J, with 20 bases between. Germline CDR1 is MDHEN and CDR2 is SYDVKM. The CDR3 sequence is 14 residues long. CDR3 region: CASTSGGTGYGYTF. The DNA for the CDR3 is TGTGCCAGCACTTCGGGGGGGACGGGGTACGGCTACACCTTC.

The gene calls are TRBV6-4 and TRBJ2-1, with 7 nucleotides matching TRBD2. J was trimmed by 1 base and V by 5 bases; bases with no gene match: 14. The CDR3 has 18 residues. Germline V gene data show CDR1 as MRHNA and CDR2 as SNTAGT. The DNA of the CDR3 is TGTGCCAGCAGTCCCACGGCGGGAGCCTACGATTCCTACAATGAGCAGTTCTTC. This translates into CASSPTAGAYDSYNEQFF.

This clone was picked up one time. The rearrangement uses TRBV10-2 and TRBJ1-5, with 7 positions matching TRBD1. The length of the CDR3 is 15 residues. The ends lost 9 bases at V and 6 bases at J; junction bases unmatched: 14. The germline CDR1 and CDR2 sequences are WSHSY and SAAADI. CDR3 DNA sequence: TGCGCCAGTGGGGGCCTCGGGACAGCCGGTCAGCCCCAGCATTTT. Translating gives CASGGLGTAGQPQHF.

The V and J genes are TRBV18 and TRBJ1-1; possibly TRBD1 for D (5 bases). Trimming left V 3 bases short and J 5 bases short, with 13 bases between. CDR3 length: 14 amino acids. In germline, CDR1 is KGHSH, CDR2 LQKENI. CDR3 DNA sequence: TGTGCCAGCTCACCCCAGGAGGGGCGGACTGAAGCTTTCTTT. Translation gives CASSPQEGRTEAFF.

The chain carries TRBV18 and TRBJ1-4; D is uncertain. Looked up from germline, CDR1 is KGHSH and CDR2 is LQKENI. Trimming removed 1 base from V and 2 bases from J, with 8 bases in between. The CDR3 spans 15 residues. The CDR3 here is CASSPQTETNEKLFF. For the CDR3, the DNA is TGTGCCAGCTCACCACAGACGGAGACTAATGAAAAACTGTTTTTT.

This clone appeared a few times. The genes are TRBV6-6 and TRBJ2-2; D not certain. V lost 6 bases and J lost 5, with 4 bases in between. Germline V gene data show CDR1 as MNHNY and CDR2 as SVGAGI (reference sequence). This CDR3 is built from 11 residues. The CDR3 is CASSQTGELFF. The CDR3 bases are TGTGCCAGCAGCCAGACCGGGGAGCTGTTTTTT.

V usage is TRBV24-1 and J usage is TRBJ2-5; D might be TRBD1 (5 bases). The CDR3 has 16 residues. Germline CDR1 KGHDR, CDR2 SFDVKD. Trimming stripped 4 bases from V and 4 bases from J, with 18 bases between. Here the CDR3 reads CATSDPSKGASETQYF. In DNA form, the CDR3 reads TGTGCCACCAGTGACCCGTCCAAAGGGGCATCAGAGACCCAGTACTTC.

The V call is TRBV11-2, the J call TRBJ1-1; D gene uncertain. This CDR3 contains 14 residues. Germline V CDR1 and CDR2: SGHAT, FQNNGV. V was pared by 5 bases and J by 4 bases, with 14 bases between. The CDR3 nucleotides are TGTGCCAGCAGCCCGTGGGCTGGCGTCACTGAAGCTTTCTTT. It is translated as CASSPWAGVTEAFF.

The chain is built from TRBV2 and TRBJ2-7; 7 nucleotides match TRBD1. V lost 4 bases and J lost 3; bases outside the gene matches: 3. CDR3 length: 13 residues. The germline V gene encodes CDR1 SNHLY and CDR2 FYNNEI. In DNA, the CDR3 is TGTGCCAGCAGTGTCTCAGGGGGCTACGAGCAGTACTTC. Its translation: CASSVSGGYEQYF. Looking up the rest from reference TRBV2 and TRBJ2-7 gives the full variable domain: EPEVTQTPSHQVTQMGQEVILRCVPISNHLYFYWYRQILGQKVEFLVSFYNNEISEKSEIFDDQFSVERPDGSNFTLKIRSTKLEDSAMYFCASSVSGGYEQYFGPGTRLTVT.

CDR3 coding DNA: TGTGCCAGCAGTCAGAATCAGGGCTCCCATGAAAAACTGTTTTTT. As protein: CASSQNQGSHEKLFF. The chain joins TRBV2 to TRBJ1-4; weak D call: TRBD1 (5 bases). The germline CDR1 and CDR2 sequences are SNHLY and FYNNEI. V was trimmed by 5 bases and J by 6 bases, leaving 16 bases between them. This CDR3 comprises 15 residues.